This T cell receptor beta chain stems from a study of blood T cell repertoires in COVID-19. About the study: Researchers got acute and convalescent COVID-19 samples from the United States, Italy and Spain. PBMCs, B-cell-depleted T cells, or T cells were the source of the cDNA or gDNA that made up the material.

The table came from immunoSEQ multiplex PCR; TCRdb's copy has only in-frame clones and leaves some out. The sample holds about 200,000 clones, 86% seen once. Germline V gene lookup returns CDR1 MNHNS and CDR2 SASEGT. There are 13 residues in the CDR3. Trimming took 2 bases from V and 3 from J, leaving 7 bases between them. This clone was recorded once. Participants, roughly 18 to 100 years old, spanned about 26 US areas. Clinical histories supplied by participants themselves formed the basis of cohort assignment. The genes are TRBV6-1 and TRBJ2-5, with D perhaps TRBD2 (5 bases). The source is a man aged 35-49 years with acute COVID-19. What was sequenced was PBMCs or T cells enriched from blood (not recorded which). Here the CDR3 reads CASSELGEETQYF. The CDR3 coding sequence is TGTGCCAGCAGTGAATTGGGAGAAGAGACCCAGTACTTC.